The T cell receptor (beta chain) described here comes from a study of blood T cell repertoires in COVID-19. Study background: Both acute and convalescent COVID-19 samples were obtained from the United States, Italy and Spain. PBMCs, B-cell-depleted T cells, or T cells provided the cDNA or gDNA that made up the material.

Per the original methods: By means of reference gene primer amplification, nucleated cell counts were estimated. Sequencing was performed with immunoSEQ multiplex PCR; in TCRdb, only in-frame clones are kept and a portion is missing. V, J and clone size are those of that table, while D and trimming were read from the DNA. The table shows about 65,000 clones, with about 81% occurring only once. CDR1 is SNHLY and CDR2 is FYNNEI in the germline V gene. V shed 5 bases and J 2 bases; nucleotides not matched to a gene: 3. This CDR3 spans 14 amino acids. The rearrangement links TRBV2 to TRBJ1-5; 7 bases match TRBD1. What was sequenced was peripheral blood. The sequence was collected from a man older than 75 with acute or convalescent COVID-19. The chain's CDR3 is CASSRTGGNQPQHF. CDR3 in DNA: TGTGCCAGCAGTCGAACAGGGGGCAATCAGCCCCAGCATTTT.